The 13 T cell receptor beta chains below were found in one sample sequenced in a study of beta chain features in type 1 diabetes. cDNA synthesis used the whole RNA isolate, giving expressed TCRB sequences. Sequencing was performed with immunoSEQ multiplex PCR; in TCRdb, only in-frame clones are kept and a portion is missing. The data contain around 430,000 clones, about 32% of them singletons. Input material: naive CD4+ T cells from blood. These receptor sequences come from a man between 18 and 29 years old in good health.

This clone was detected a few times. The V and J genes are TRBV30 and TRBJ1-5, with D possibly matching TRBD1 (6 bases). CDR1 is GTSNPN and CDR2 is SVGIG in the germline V gene (reference sequence). The CDR3 loop spans 16 amino acids. Trimming pared 3 bases from V and 2 bases from J, leaving 17 bases between. CDR3 nucleotide sequence: TGTGCCTGGAGGCCCCAGGGGCAAGGGCGCAATCAGCCCCAGCATTTT. Protein product: CAWRPQGQGRNQPQHF.

The chain links TRBV5-1 to TRBJ2-7; maybe TRBD1 (6 bases). This CDR3 is built from 13 residues. V lost 0 bases and J 5 bases, leaving 9 bases between the germline ends. CDR1 is SGHRS and CDR2 is YFSETQ in the germline V gene. As DNA, the CDR3 is TGCGCCAGCAGCTTGGACAGGGTCCACGAGCAGTACTTC. Protein: CASSLDRVHEQYF.

The sample holds a few counts of this clone. This chain links TRBV7-9 with TRBJ2-4; the D gene could be TRBD1 or TRBD2 (5 bases each). Germline V lookup: CDR1 SEHNR, CDR2 FQNEAQ (reference sequence). The CDR3 contains 19 residues. Trimming shortened V by 5 bases and J by 0 bases, and 23 bases separated the two germline ends. The CDR3 DNA reads TGTGCCAGCAGCAGAACTCCTACTGACAGCGGACTAGCCAAAAACATTCAGTACTTC. Its translation: CASSRTPTDSGLAKNIQYF.

The rearrangement links TRBV27 to TRBJ2-7; 10 bases align to TRBD1. The CDR3 loop spans 15 amino acids. Looked up from germline, CDR1 is MNHEY and CDR2 is SMNVEV (reference sequence). V shed 2 bases, J shed 7 bases, and the junction held 8 bases outside the gene matches. CDR3 protein: CASSLLGTGDMEQYF. CDR3 coding DNA: TGTGCCAGCAGTTTACTAGGGACAGGGGATATGGAGCAGTACTTC.

The V call is TRBV7-9, the J call TRBJ2-7; D is uncertain. Germline V gene sequence: CDR1 SEHNR, CDR2 FQNEAQ (reference sequence). V was shortened by 5 bases and J by 0 bases, with 11 bases between the two germline ends. The CDR3 covers 14 residues. The CDR3 coding sequence is TGTGCCAGCAGCCCCCCCGTGAGCTCCTACGAGCAGTACTTC. Encoded protein: CASSPPVSSYEQYF.

About this clone itself: Other DNA sequences in the same sample also yield this CDR3. The chain employs TRBV4-1 and TRBJ2-5; D not certain. Germline loops: CDR1 MGHRA, CDR2 YSYEKL. The CDR3 extends over 13 amino acids. V was trimmed by 1 base and J by 2 bases, leaving 5 bases between them. CDR3 protein: CASSQGLQETQYF. CDR3 coding DNA: TGCGCCAGCAGCCAAGGGTTACAAGAGACCCAGTACTTC.

As regards this clone: The junction differs from germline at one of its ends, possibly a read error. This chain connects TRBV7-2 to TRBJ1-1, with D perhaps TRBD1 (5 bases). Germline V gives CDR1 SGHTA, CDR2 FQGNSA. The CDR3 contains 14 residues. CDR3 nucleotides: TGTGCCAGCAGCTTAAGCGGGGCAAACCCTCGGGTGGCCTTT. Translated: CASSLSGANPRVAF.

This clone was counted a few times. This sample includes further DNA sequences coding for the same CDR3. The rearrangement joins TRBV7-2 to TRBJ2-7; D ambiguous. V dropped 5 bases and J dropped 2 bases, with 4 bases sitting between them. The CDR3 contains 11 residues. Germline-derived CDR1 and CDR2 are SGHTA and FQGNSA. Here the CDR3 reads CASSLTYEQYF. For the CDR3, the DNA is TGTGCCAGCAGCCTTACCTACGAGCAGTACTTC.

This clone was seen a few times. The CDR3 is CAWSVLAGLSTDTQYF. The CDR3 DNA reads TGTGCCTGGAGTGTACTAGCGGGGTTAAGCACAGATACGCAGTATTTT. This chain links TRBV30 with TRBJ2-3, with TRBD2 matching 10 bases. Per germline, CDR1 GTSNPN and CDR2 SVGIG (reference sequence). The trim removed 0 bases at V and 0 bases at J, leaving 3 bases unmatched. The CDR3 totals 16 residues.

This clone was counted between two and nine times. CDR3 sequence reads: CASSLNRVEAFF. In DNA form, the CDR3 reads TGTGCCAGCAGTTTAAACAGGGTTGAAGCTTTCTTT. The chain employs TRBV27 and TRBJ1-1, with D tentatively TRBD1 (6 bases). The CDR3 runs 12 residues. V gave up 2 bases and J gave up 7 bases, with 8 bases separating them. Germline V gene sequence: CDR1 MNHEY, CDR2 SMNVEV (reference sequence).

This clone was seen a few times. The CDR3 region is CASSFGTLTYEQYF. The DNA for the CDR3 is TGTGCCAGCAGCTTCGGGACACTAACCTACGAGCAGTACTTC. The V call is TRBV9, the J call TRBJ2-7; D possibly corresponds to TRBD1 (6 bases). V gave up 4 bases and J gave up 2 bases, with 13 bases separating them. Germline V lookup: CDR1 SGDLS, CDR2 YYNGEE. This CDR3 has 14 residues.

To note about this clone: The same CDR3 can be traced to other DNA sequences in this sample. This chain uses TRBV30 with TRBJ1-1; D may be TRBD1 (5 bases). Looked up from germline, CDR1 is GTSNPN and CDR2 is SVGIG (reference sequence). CDR3 length: 13 amino acids. Trimming took off 1 base at V and 0 bases at J, with 6 bases between the two ends. The CDR3 region is CAWSGGVNTEAFF. The CDR3 coding sequence is TGTGCCTGGAGTGGAGGGGTGAACACTGAAGCTTTCTTT.

CDR3 nucleotide sequence: TGTGCCAGCTTCTCACCTGGGGGCGCCTTCTCCTACAATGAGCAGTTCTTC. Its translation: CASFSPGGAFSYNEQFF. The chain couples TRBV18 to TRBJ2-1, with a possible D match to TRBD1 (6 bases). The CDR3 covers 17 residues. CDR1 is KGHSH and CDR2 is LQKENI in the germline V gene. Between the trimmed V and J ends, which lost 7 bases and 0 bases, there was a span of 19 bases.